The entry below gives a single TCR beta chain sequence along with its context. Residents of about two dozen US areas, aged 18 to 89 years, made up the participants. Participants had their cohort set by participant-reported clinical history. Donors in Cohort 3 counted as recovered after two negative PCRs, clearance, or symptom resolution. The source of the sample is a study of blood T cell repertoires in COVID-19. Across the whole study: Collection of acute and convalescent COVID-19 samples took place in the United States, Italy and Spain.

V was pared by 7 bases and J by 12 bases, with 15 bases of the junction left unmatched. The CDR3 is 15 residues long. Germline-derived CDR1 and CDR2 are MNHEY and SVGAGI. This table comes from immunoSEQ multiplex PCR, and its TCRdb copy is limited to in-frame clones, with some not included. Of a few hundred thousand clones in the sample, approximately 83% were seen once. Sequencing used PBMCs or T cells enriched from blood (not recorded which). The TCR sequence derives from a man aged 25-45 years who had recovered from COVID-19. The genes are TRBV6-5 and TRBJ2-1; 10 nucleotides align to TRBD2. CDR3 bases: TGTGCCAGCACCCCCGGCGGGCTAGCGGGGGAGTCGCAGTTCTTC. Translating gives CASTPGGLAGESQFF.